The rows below give T cell receptor beta chains drawn from one sample of a study of T-cell memory formation after mild COVID-19. Each CDR3 protein is one row after TCRdb ran MiXCR on the 5' RACE reads. The sample contains hundreds of thousands of distinct CDR3 sequences, 15% to 20% of which appear only once. Sequencing used PBMCs or a T cell subset sorted from them (not recorded which). These receptors all stem from a man in his late teens or twenties who had mild COVID-19 (a few samples of this study predate the infection). Cell type and time point are not known. The CDR3 runs from the conserved cysteine through the conserved F or W. A D gene is named only where the DNA matches it firmly. The size field is filled for only some rows; it gives once, few, many or a size class.

clone size: -; D gene: TRBD1; CDR3 length: 13; V gene: TRBV7-2; J gene: TRBJ1-2; CDR3 protein: CASSLDRRAGYTF; CDR3 DNA: TGTGCCAGCAGCTTGGACAGGCGGGCTGGCTACACCTTC
clone size: few; D gene: -; CDR3 length: 13; V gene: TRBV12-3/TRBV12-4; J gene: TRBJ1-2; CDR3 protein: CASSWTRPGGYTF; CDR3 DNA: TGTGCCAGCAGTTGGACCCGACCCGGTGGCTACACCTTC
clone size: many; D gene: -; CDR3 length: 12; V gene: TRBV11-2; J gene: TRBJ2-2; CDR3 protein: CASSLVGGELFF; CDR3 DNA: TGTGCCAGCAGCTTGGTCGGCGGGGAGCTGTTTTTT
clone size: few; D gene: -; CDR3 length: 13; V gene: TRBV6-6; J gene: TRBJ1-1; CDR3 protein: CASSRTRNTEAFF; CDR3 DNA: TGTGCCAGCAGCCGGACGAGGAACACTGAAGCTTTCTTT
clone size: -; D gene: -; CDR3 length: 15; V gene: TRBV7-2; J gene: TRBJ1-1; CDR3 protein: CASSLYRLGNTEAFF; CDR3 DNA: TGTGCCAGCAGCTTATATCGGCTAGGGAACACTGAAGCTTTCTTT
clone size: -; D gene: -; CDR3 length: 13; V gene: TRBV24-1; J gene: TRBJ1-1; CDR3 protein: CATILPGNTEAFF; CDR3 DNA: TGTGCCACCATCCTCCCAGGGAACACTGAAGCTTTCTTT
clone size: -; D gene: -; CDR3 length: 15; V gene: TRBV20-1; J gene: TRBJ1-1; CDR3 protein: CSAPPSALGRPEAFF; CDR3 DNA: TGCAGTGCCCCCCCTTCCGCGTTAGGGCGCCCTGAAGCTTTCTTT
clone size: -; D gene: -; CDR3 length: 14; V gene: TRBV7-2; J gene: TRBJ2-1; CDR3 protein: CASSQNRDYHEQFF; CDR3 DNA: TGTGCCAGCAGCCAGAACCGGGATTATCATGAGCAGTTCTTC
clone size: -; D gene: -; CDR3 length: 15; V gene: TRBV9; J gene: TRBJ2-5; CDR3 protein: CASSVSNTYGPTQYF; CDR3 DNA: TGTGCCAGCAGCGTTTCTAACACATACGGACCGACCCAGTACTTC
clone size: -; D gene: -; CDR3 length: 13; V gene: TRBV29-1; J gene: TRBJ1-2; CDR3 protein: CSARWGGNYGYTF; CDR3 DNA: TGCAGCGCCCGGTGGGGGGGTAACTATGGCTACACCTTC
clone size: many; D gene: TRBD1; CDR3 length: 15; V gene: TRBV15; J gene: TRBJ2-1; CDR3 protein: CATSNIQGAGNEQFF; CDR3 DNA: TGTGCCACCAGCAACATACAGGGGGCCGGCAATGAGCAGTTCTTC
clone size: few; D gene: -; CDR3 length: 12; V gene: TRBV12-3/TRBV12-4; J gene: TRBJ2-1; CDR3 protein: CASGWAPREQFF; CDR3 DNA: TGTGCCAGCGGCTGGGCCCCCCGGGAGCAGTTCTTC
clone size: -; D gene: -; CDR3 length: 13; V gene: TRBV12-3/TRBV12-4; J gene: TRBJ2-6; CDR3 protein: CASTASGANVLTF; CDR3 DNA: TGTGCCAGCACCGCTTCTGGGGCCAACGTCCTGACTTTC
clone size: few; D gene: -; CDR3 length: 14; V gene: TRBV6-5; J gene: TRBJ1-2; CDR3 protein: CASSSLTQWYGYTF; CDR3 DNA: TGTGCCAGCAGTTCCCTCACTCAGTGGTATGGCTACACCTTC
clone size: few; D gene: -; CDR3 length: 12; V gene: TRBV7-2; J gene: TRBJ2-2; CDR3 protein: CAIALGFGELFF; CDR3 DNA: TGTGCCATCGCACTGGGGTTCGGGGAGCTGTTTTTT
clone size: -; D gene: -; CDR3 length: 14; V gene: TRBV7-9; J gene: TRBJ2-3; CDR3 protein: CASSFDGGTDTQYF; CDR3 DNA: TGTGCCAGCAGCTTTGATGGGGGAACAGATACGCAGTATTTT
clone size: -; D gene: TRBD1; CDR3 length: 14; V gene: TRBV5-1; J gene: TRBJ1-1; CDR3 protein: CARIPGQKNTEAFF; CDR3 DNA: TGCGCCAGAATCCCGGGACAGAAGAACACTGAAGCTTTCTTT
clone size: few; D gene: -; CDR3 length: 14; V gene: TRBV4-1; J gene: TRBJ2-5; CDR3 protein: CASSRRPGGETQYF; CDR3 DNA: TGCGCCAGCAGCCGCCGTCCGGGCGGAGAGACCCAGTACTTC
clone size: few; D gene: -; CDR3 length: 13; V gene: TRBV25-1; J gene: TRBJ1-2; CDR3 protein: CASSERRGGGYTF; CDR3 DNA: TGTGCCAGCAGTGAACGCCGCGGAGGAGGCTACACCTTC
clone size: -; D gene: TRBD1; CDR3 length: 16; V gene: TRBV4-3; J gene: TRBJ1-2; CDR3 protein: CASSQAGTASFYGYTF; CDR3 DNA: TGCGCCAGCAGCCAAGCCGGGACAGCAAGCTTCTATGGCTACACCTTC
clone size: -; D gene: -; CDR3 length: 16; V gene: TRBV5-1; J gene: TRBJ1-2; CDR3 protein: CASSQGSGVFGYGYTF; CDR3 DNA: TGCGCCAGCAGTCAGGGTTCCGGGGTATTCGGATATGGCTACACCTTC
clone size: few; D gene: -; CDR3 length: 15; V gene: TRBV12-3/TRBV12-4; J gene: TRBJ2-2; CDR3 protein: CASSRLVWGAGELFF; CDR3 DNA: TGTGCCAGCAGTCGACTAGTTTGGGGTGCCGGGGAGCTGTTTTTT
clone size: -; D gene: -; CDR3 length: 16; V gene: TRBV11-2; J gene: TRBJ2-1; CDR3 protein: CASSLGLAIPPPEQFF; CDR3 DNA: TGTGCCAGCAGCTTAGGGCTAGCAATCCCCCCACCTGAGCAGTTCTTC
clone size: few; D gene: -; CDR3 length: 14; V gene: TRBV9; J gene: TRBJ1-1; CDR3 protein: CASSPPAGRTEAFF; CDR3 DNA: TGTGCCAGCAGCCCACCAGCGGGTAGAACTGAAGCTTTCTTT
clone size: -; D gene: -; CDR3 length: 13; V gene: TRBV5-1; J gene: TRBJ2-5; CDR3 protein: CASSFGASETQYF; CDR3 DNA: TGCGCCAGCAGCTTCGGGGCGTCGGAGACCCAGTACTTC
clone size: many; D gene: TRBD1; CDR3 length: 12; V gene: TRBV7-2; J gene: TRBJ2-4; CDR3 protein: CASSSGGNIQYF; CDR3 DNA: TGTGCCAGCAGCTCAGGGGGAAACATTCAGTACTTC
clone size: -; D gene: TRBD1; CDR3 length: 13; V gene: TRBV7-9; J gene: TRBJ2-1; CDR3 protein: CASSPRDSRVQFF; CDR3 DNA: TGTGCCAGCAGCCCTCGGGACAGCCGTGTGCAGTTCTTC
clone size: few; D gene: -; CDR3 length: 18; V gene: TRBV5-1; J gene: TRBJ2-2; CDR3 protein: CASSLERGPRRDTGELFF; CDR3 DNA: TGCGCCAGCAGCTTGGAGAGGGGCCCAAGGAGGGACACCGGGGAGCTGTTTTTT
clone size: many; D gene: -; CDR3 length: 14; V gene: TRBV5-1; J gene: TRBJ1-1; CDR3 protein: CASSLRGRVTEAFF; CDR3 DNA: TGCGCCAGCAGCTTGAGGGGGAGGGTCACTGAAGCTTTCTTT
clone size: few; D gene: -; CDR3 length: 13; V gene: TRBV10-3; J gene: TRBJ2-5; CDR3 protein: CAISGTNQETQYF; CDR3 DNA: TGTGCCATCAGTGGGACAAACCAAGAGACCCAGTACTTC
clone size: few; D gene: -; CDR3 length: 14; V gene: TRBV11-2; J gene: TRBJ2-2; CDR3 protein: CASSFTGAPGELFF; CDR3 DNA: TGTGCCAGCAGCTTTACGGGGGCGCCCGGGGAGCTGTTTTTT
clone size: -; D gene: TRBD2; CDR3 length: 16; V gene: TRBV6-4; J gene: TRBJ2-1; CDR3 protein: CASRRTSGGQYNEQFF; CDR3 DNA: TGTGCCAGCAGACGTACTAGCGGGGGGCAATACAATGAGCAGTTCTTC
clone size: -; D gene: -; CDR3 length: 14; V gene: TRBV2; J gene: TRBJ1-5; CDR3 protein: CASSEPVDPQPQHF; CDR3 DNA: TGTGCCAGCAGTGAACCGGTGGACCCTCAGCCCCAGCATTTT
clone size: -; D gene: -; CDR3 length: 14; V gene: TRBV5-8; J gene: TRBJ1-4; CDR3 protein: CASSLPTFGEKLFF; CDR3 DNA: TGTGCCAGCAGCTTACCGACCTTCGGGGAAAAACTGTTTTTT
clone size: -; D gene: TRBD1; CDR3 length: 14; V gene: TRBV7-9; J gene: TRBJ1-1; CDR3 protein: CASSLTGGPPEAFF; CDR3 DNA: TGTGCCAGCAGCCTTACAGGGGGCCCTCCTGAAGCTTTCTTT
clone size: few; D gene: -; CDR3 length: 14; V gene: TRBV4-1; J gene: TRBJ2-5; CDR3 protein: CASSRLEGGETQYF; CDR3 DNA: TGCGCCAGCAGCCGCCTGGAGGGGGGAGAGACCCAGTACTTC
clone size: -; D gene: -; CDR3 length: 12; V gene: TRBV10-3; J gene: TRBJ1-5; CDR3 protein: CAISGGSQPQHF; CDR3 DNA: TGTGCCATCAGTGGAGGGTCACAGCCCCAGCATTTT
clone size: few; D gene: TRBD1; CDR3 length: 15; V gene: TRBV10-3; J gene: TRBJ1-2; CDR3 protein: CAISDGTGNINGYTF; CDR3 DNA: TGTGCCATCAGTGACGGGACAGGGAACATAAATGGCTACACCTTC
clone size: few; D gene: TRBD1; CDR3 length: 15; V gene: TRBV4-1; J gene: TRBJ2-1; CDR3 protein: CASSQGQGASNEQFF; CDR3 DNA: TGCGCCAGCAGCCAAGGACAGGGAGCATCCAATGAGCAGTTCTTC
clone size: few; D gene: TRBD2; CDR3 length: 15; V gene: TRBV7-3; J gene: TRBJ2-3; CDR3 protein: CASSPSGGAGDTQYF; CDR3 DNA: TGTGCCAGCAGCCCCAGCGGGGGGGCAGGAGATACGCAGTATTTT
clone size: -; D gene: TRBD2; CDR3 length: 16; V gene: TRBV6-5; J gene: TRBJ2-7; CDR3 protein: CASSSSGTSGLYEQYF; CDR3 DNA: TGTGCCAGCAGTTCTTCCGGGACTAGCGGGCTATACGAGCAGTACTTC
clone size: many; D gene: TRBD2; CDR3 length: 18; V gene: TRBV7-3; J gene: TRBJ2-1; CDR3 protein: CASSSLGTSGSSYNEQFF; CDR3 DNA: TGTGCCAGCAGCTCGTTAGGGACTAGCGGTTCCTCCTACAATGAGCAGTTCTTC
clone size: few; D gene: TRBD1; CDR3 length: 17; V gene: TRBV4-1; J gene: TRBJ1-6; CDR3 protein: CASSQERWGQGNSPLHF; CDR3 DNA: TGCGCCAGCAGCCAAGAACGCTGGGGACAGGGAAACTCACCCCTCCACTTT
clone size: few; D gene: TRBD2; CDR3 length: 15; V gene: TRBV7-2; J gene: TRBJ2-7; CDR3 protein: CASSPRAGTSYEQYF; CDR3 DNA: TGTGCCAGCAGCCCCAGGGCGGGGACTAGCTACGAGCAGTACTTC
clone size: few; D gene: TRBD1; CDR3 length: 15; V gene: TRBV5-5; J gene: TRBJ1-2; CDR3 protein: CASSQVPGTVPGYTF; CDR3 DNA: TGTGCCAGCAGCCAGGTTCCCGGGACAGTTCCTGGCTACACCTTC
clone size: few; D gene: -; CDR3 length: 15; V gene: TRBV12-3/TRBV12-4; J gene: TRBJ1-5; CDR3 protein: CASSPVGLAISPQHF; CDR3 DNA: TGTGCCAGCAGTCCGGTAGGCTTAGCAATCAGCCCCCAGCATTTT